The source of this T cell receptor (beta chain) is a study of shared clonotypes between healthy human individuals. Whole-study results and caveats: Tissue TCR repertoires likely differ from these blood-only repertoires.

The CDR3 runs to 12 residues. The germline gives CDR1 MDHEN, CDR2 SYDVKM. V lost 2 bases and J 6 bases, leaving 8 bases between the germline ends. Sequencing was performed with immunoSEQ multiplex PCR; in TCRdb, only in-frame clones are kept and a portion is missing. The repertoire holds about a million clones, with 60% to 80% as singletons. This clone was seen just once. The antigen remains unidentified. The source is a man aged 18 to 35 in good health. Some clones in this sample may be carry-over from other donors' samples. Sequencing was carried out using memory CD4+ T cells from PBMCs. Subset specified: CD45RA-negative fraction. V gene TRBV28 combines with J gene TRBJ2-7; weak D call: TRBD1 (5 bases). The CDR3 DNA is TGTGCCAGCAGTTTACCAGGGTTCGAGCAGTACTTC. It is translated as CASSLPGFEQYF. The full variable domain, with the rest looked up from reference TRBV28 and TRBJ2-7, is DVKVTQSSRYLVKRTGEKVFLECVQDMDHENMFWYRQDPGLGLRLIYFSYDVKMKEKGDIPEGYSVSREKKERFSLILESASTNQTSMYLCASSLPGFEQYFGPGTRLTVT.